This T cell receptor beta chain was sequenced during a study of blood T cell repertoires in COVID-19. Per germline, CDR1 LGHDT and CDR2 YNNKEL (reference sequence). The CDR3 runs to 13 residues. V shed 6 bases and J 4 bases; nucleotides not matched to a gene: 4. The protocol was immunoSEQ multiplex PCR, while the TCRdb copy is restricted to in-frame clones and leaves out a portion. The table records over 250,000 clones, around 86% of them present only once. The V call is TRBV3-1 (or the pseudogene TRBV3-2), the J call TRBJ2-5, with 8 bases matching TRBD1. The clonotype comes from a man aged 45 to 65 with acute or convalescent COVID-19. The sequenced sample consisted of peripheral blood. CDR3 nucleotides: TGTGCCAGCAGTCATGACAGGGGAGAGACCCAGTACTTC. Its protein product is CASSHDRGETQYF.